This TCR beta chain was sequenced during a study of prognosis after radiotherapy for stage I lung cancer. The wider study: Recruiting of stage I non-small cell lung cancer patients into the study occurred between early 2018 and early 2019. Concurrent therapy was given to no patient receiving stereotactic body radiotherapy.

The CDR3 has 14 amino acids. Trimming cost V 7 bases and J 3 bases; bases outside gene matches: 9. Germline-derived CDR1 and CDR2 are MNHGY and SAAAGT. The table lists this clonotype with a count of one. The antigen remains unidentified. The likely explanation is a read error, given a far larger clone one base away. Whole-study results and caveats: After stereotactic body radiation therapy, patients with later distant metastases showed lower Shannon entropy. The tumor specificity of expanded TCR clones remained undetermined.

Multiplex PCR in two rounds served to amplify TCR beta CDR3 from genomic DNA. Each TRBV and TRBJ gene had its own primer in the first PCR round. MiXCR was run by TCRdb on the multiplex PCR reads, yielding one entry per CDR3 protein. The sample consists of some 34,000 distinct CDR3 sequences, around 34% of them appearing once. This sequence originates from a donor over 45 with non-small cell lung cancer. Source: PBMCs, taken before or after stereotactic body radiation therapy (not recorded which). This rearrangement joins TRBV6-8 to TRBJ2-7; TRBD1 aligns across 7 bases. DNA of the CDR3: TGTGCCAGCATTCGGGACAGTGGAATCTACGAGCAGTACTTC. Translation: CASIRDSGIYEQYF.